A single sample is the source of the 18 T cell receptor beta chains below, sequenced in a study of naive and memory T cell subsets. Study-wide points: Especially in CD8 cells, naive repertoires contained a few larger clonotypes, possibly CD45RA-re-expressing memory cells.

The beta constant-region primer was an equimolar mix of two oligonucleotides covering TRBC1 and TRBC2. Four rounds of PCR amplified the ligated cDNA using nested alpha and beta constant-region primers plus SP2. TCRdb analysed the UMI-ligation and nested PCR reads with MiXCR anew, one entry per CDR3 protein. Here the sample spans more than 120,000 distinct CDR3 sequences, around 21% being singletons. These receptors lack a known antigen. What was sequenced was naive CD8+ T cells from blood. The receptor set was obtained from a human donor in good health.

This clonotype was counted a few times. CDR3 residues: CASSLSDRGVTGELFF. CDR3 bases: TGTGCCAGCAGTTTGTCGGACAGGGGGGTGACCGGGGAGCTGTTTTTT. The V gene is TRBV28, the J gene TRBJ2-2; 10 bases are shared with TRBD1. The CDR3 consists of 16 residues. Trimming at V came to 3 bases and at J to 5 bases, leaving 6 bases not matched to a gene. The germline V gene encodes CDR1 MDHEN and CDR2 SYDVKM.

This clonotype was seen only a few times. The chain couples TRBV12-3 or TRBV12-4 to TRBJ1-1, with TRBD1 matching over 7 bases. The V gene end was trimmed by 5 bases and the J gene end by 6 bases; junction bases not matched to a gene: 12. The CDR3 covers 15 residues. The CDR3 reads CASSLTQGEIAEAFF. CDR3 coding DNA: TGTGCCAGCAGTCTGACCCAGGGGGAAATCGCTGAAGCTTTCTTT.

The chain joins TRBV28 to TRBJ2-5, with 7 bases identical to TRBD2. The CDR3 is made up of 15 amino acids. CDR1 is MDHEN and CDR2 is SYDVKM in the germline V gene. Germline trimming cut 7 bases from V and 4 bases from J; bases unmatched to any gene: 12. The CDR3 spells CASTPPGLVPETQYF. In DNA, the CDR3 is TGTGCCAGCACCCCCCCCGGACTAGTTCCAGAGACCCAGTACTTC.

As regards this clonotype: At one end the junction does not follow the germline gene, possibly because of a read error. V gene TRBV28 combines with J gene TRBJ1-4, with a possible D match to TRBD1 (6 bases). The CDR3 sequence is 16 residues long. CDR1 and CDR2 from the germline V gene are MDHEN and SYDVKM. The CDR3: CASSFYIGQHNEKPFF. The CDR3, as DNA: TGTGCCAGCAGTTTTTACATCGGACAGCATAATGAAAAACCGTTTTTT.

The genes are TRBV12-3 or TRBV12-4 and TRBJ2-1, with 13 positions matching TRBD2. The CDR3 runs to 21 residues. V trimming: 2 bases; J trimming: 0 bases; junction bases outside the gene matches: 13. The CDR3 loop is CASSLTPTSGRPKSSYNEQFF. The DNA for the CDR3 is TGTGCCAGCAGTTTAACCCCGACTAGCGGGAGGCCCAAGAGCTCCTACAATGAGCAGTTCTTC.

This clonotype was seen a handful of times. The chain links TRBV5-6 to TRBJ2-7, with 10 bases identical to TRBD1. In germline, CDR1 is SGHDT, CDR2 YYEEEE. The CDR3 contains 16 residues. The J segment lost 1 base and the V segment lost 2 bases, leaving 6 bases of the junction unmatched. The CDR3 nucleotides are TGTGCCAGCAGCTTTGCGCCGGGACAGGGGTCCTACGAGCAGTACTTC. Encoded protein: CASSFAPGQGSYEQYF.

The CDR3 DNA sequence: TGTGCCAGCAGAGATGACAGTTCTAGCACAGATACGCAGTATTTT. Amino acids: CASRDDSSSTDTQYF. The chain is built from TRBV6-6 and TRBJ2-3; possible D gene TRBD1, 5 bases. V was clipped by 6 bases and J by 0 bases, with 13 bases between them. Germline V CDR1 and CDR2: MNHNY, SVGAGI (reference sequence). The CDR3 sequence is 15 residues long.

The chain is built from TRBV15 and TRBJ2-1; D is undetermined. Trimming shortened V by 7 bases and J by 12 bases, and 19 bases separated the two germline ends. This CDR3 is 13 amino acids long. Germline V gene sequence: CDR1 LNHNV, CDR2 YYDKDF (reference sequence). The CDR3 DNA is TGTGCCACCACCCCAGCCCCAGACTCTTCGCAGTTCTTC. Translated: CATTPAPDSSQFF.

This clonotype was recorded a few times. CDR3 in DNA: TGTGCCAGCAGCCAAGGGGGCGGACCCCAGCATTTT. The encoded protein is CASSQGGGPQHF. The chain is built from TRBV14 and TRBJ1-5, with D possibly TRBD1 on 5 matching bases. The germline V and J ends were trimmed by 1 base and 10 bases, with 8 bases remaining between them. The CDR3 is 12 amino acids. The germline V gene has CDR1 SGHDN and CDR2 FVKESK.

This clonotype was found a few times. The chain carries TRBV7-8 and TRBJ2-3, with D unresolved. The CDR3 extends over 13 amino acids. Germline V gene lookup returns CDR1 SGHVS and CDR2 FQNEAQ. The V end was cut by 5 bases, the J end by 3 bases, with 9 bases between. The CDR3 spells CASSTLYTDTQYF. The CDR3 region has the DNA TGTGCCAGCAGCACCCTCTATACAGATACGCAGTATTTT.

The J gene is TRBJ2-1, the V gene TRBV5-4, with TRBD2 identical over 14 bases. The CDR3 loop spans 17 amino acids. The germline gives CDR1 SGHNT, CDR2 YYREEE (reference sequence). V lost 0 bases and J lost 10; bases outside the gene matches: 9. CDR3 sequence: CASSLGPGTSGSGEQFF. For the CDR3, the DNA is TGTGCCAGCAGCTTGGGGCCCGGGACTAGCGGGAGTGGGGAGCAGTTCTTC.

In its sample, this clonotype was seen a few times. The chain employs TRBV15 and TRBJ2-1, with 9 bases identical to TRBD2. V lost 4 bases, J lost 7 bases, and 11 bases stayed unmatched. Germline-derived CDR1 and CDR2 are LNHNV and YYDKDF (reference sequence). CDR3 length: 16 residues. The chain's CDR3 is CATSTPGGRDGNEQFF. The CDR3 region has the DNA TGTGCCACCAGCACCCCGGGCGGGAGGGATGGGAATGAGCAGTTCTTC.

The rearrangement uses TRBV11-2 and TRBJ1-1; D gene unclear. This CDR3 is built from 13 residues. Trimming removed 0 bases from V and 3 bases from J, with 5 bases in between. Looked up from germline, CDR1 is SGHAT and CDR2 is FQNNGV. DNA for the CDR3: TGTGCCAGCAGCTTAGAGTTCGACACTGAAGCTTTCTTT. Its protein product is CASSLEFDTEAFF.

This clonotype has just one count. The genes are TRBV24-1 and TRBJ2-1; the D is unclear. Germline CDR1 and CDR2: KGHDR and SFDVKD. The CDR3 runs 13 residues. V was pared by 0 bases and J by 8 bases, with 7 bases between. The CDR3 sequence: CATSDLDWDEQFF. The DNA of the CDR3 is TGTGCCACCAGTGATTTGGACTGGGATGAGCAGTTCTTC.

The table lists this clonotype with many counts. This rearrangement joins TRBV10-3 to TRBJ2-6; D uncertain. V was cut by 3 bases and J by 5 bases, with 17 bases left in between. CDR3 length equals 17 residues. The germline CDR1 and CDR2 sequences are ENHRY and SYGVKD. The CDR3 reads CAISDSSVRRRANVLTF. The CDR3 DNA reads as TGTGCCATCAGTGACTCTTCGGTCCGCCGTCGGGCCAACGTCCTGACTTTC.

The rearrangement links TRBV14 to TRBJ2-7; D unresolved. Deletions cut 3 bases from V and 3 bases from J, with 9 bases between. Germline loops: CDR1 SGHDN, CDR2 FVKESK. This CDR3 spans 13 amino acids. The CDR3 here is CASSHRDGYEQYF. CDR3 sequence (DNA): TGTGCCAGCAGCCACCGAGACGGCTACGAGCAGTACTTC.

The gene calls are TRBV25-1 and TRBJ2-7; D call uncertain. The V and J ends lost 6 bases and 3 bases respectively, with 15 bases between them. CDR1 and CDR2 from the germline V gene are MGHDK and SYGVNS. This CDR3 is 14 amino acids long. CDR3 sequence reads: CASSPQANDYEQYF. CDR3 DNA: TGTGCCAGCAGCCCCCAGGCTAACGACTACGAGCAGTACTTC.

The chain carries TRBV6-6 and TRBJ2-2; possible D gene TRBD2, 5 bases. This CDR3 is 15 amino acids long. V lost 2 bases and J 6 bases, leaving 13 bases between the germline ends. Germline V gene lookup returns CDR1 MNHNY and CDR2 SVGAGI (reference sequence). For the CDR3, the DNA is TGTGCCAGCAGTTACGCCTTAAACGGGGCCGGGGAGCTGTTTTTT. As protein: CASSYALNGAGELFF.